The 18 T cell receptor beta chains below were found in one sample sequenced in a study of blood T cell repertoires in COVID-19 (TCRdb year 2020). The library was obtained by the immunoSEQ multiplex PCR assay. TCRdb re-hosts the immuneACCESS table, in-frame sequences only. Its copies lack some clones; in the studies checked, an unresolved V gene accounts for under half of them, and the cause for the rest is not known. In this sample the table shows 150,000 or so clones, 80% to 90% of which occur a single time. The top ten hold around an eighth of the sample. Sequenced input: peripheral blood. These receptors were taken from a young man with COVID-19, enrolled during active disease.

This clone was seen a single time. This chain joins TRBV11-3 and TRBJ2-3; TRBD2 might be the D (6 bases). CDR1 and CDR2 (germline): SGHNT, YENEEA. Trimming shortened V by 8 bases and J by 2 bases, and 11 bases separated the two germline ends. The length of the CDR3 is 13 residues. The CDR3 nucleotides read TGTGCCAGCGCAGGAGGGGTCACAGATACGCAGTATTTT. As protein: CASAGGVTDTQYF.

The V gene is TRBV5-1, the J gene TRBJ2-7, with 7 bases aligning to TRBD2. V lost 2 bases and J lost 5; bases outside the gene matches: 10. Germline assignment: CDR1 SGHRS and CDR2 YFSETQ. The CDR3 is made up of 15 amino acids. DNA of the CDR3: TGCGCCAGCAGCTTTTTGGGGCGGGAGATTGACGAGCAGTACTTC. Its translation: CASSFLGREIDEQYF.

The CDR3 protein is CASSPTQGLDYGYTF. The CDR3 region has the DNA TGTGCCAGCAGCCCGACTCAGGGACTGGACTATGGCTACACCTTC. The rearrangement uses TRBV5-4 and TRBJ1-2; TRBD1 is a possible D gene (5 bases). Deletions cut 4 bases from V and 3 bases from J, with 16 bases between. CDR3 length equals 15 residues. Per the germline V gene, CDR1 is SGHNT and CDR2 is YYREEE (reference sequence).

The chain uses TRBV11-2 and TRBJ2-1; weak D call: TRBD2 (5 bases). Trimming took off 3 bases at V and 2 bases at J, with 11 bases between the two ends. The CDR3 has 15 residues. The V gene's germline CDR1 is SGHAT and CDR2 FQNNGV. CDR3 loop: CASSFRAETYNEQFF. CDR3 coding DNA: TGTGCCAGCAGCTTCCGAGCGGAAACCTACAATGAGCAGTTCTTC.

The chain carries TRBV28 and TRBJ1-5, with D perhaps TRBD1 (6 bases). Deletions cut 6 bases from V and 6 bases from J, with 12 bases between. The CDR3 runs 13 residues. The germline V gene encodes CDR1 MDHEN and CDR2 SYDVKM. CDR3 DNA: TGTGCCAGCAGACAGGGATTTGCTCAGCCCCAGCATTTT. It specifies CASRQGFAQPQHF.

J is TRBJ2-7 and V is TRBV5-6; 12 nucleotides match TRBD2. In germline, CDR1 is SGHDT, CDR2 YYEEEE. The V and J ends lost 5 bases and 6 bases, in that order; junction bases with no gene match: 9. The CDR3 totals 15 residues. The CDR3 protein is CASRFGLAGSSEQYF. CDR3 in DNA: TGTGCCAGCAGATTCGGACTAGCGGGAAGTAGCGAGCAGTACTTC.

This chain links TRBV11-2 with TRBJ2-1, with 8 bases fitting TRBD2. Losses at the gene ends were 5 bases for V and 7 bases for J; bases not matched to a gene: 7. The V gene's germline CDR1 is SGHAT and CDR2 FQNNGV. This CDR3 comprises 14 residues. Here the CDR3 reads CASSQTTGGNEQFF. CDR3 nucleotides: TGTGCCAGCAGCCAAACTACGGGGGGGAATGAGCAGTTCTTC.

This chain connects TRBV28 to TRBJ2-5; D is possibly TRBD2 (5 bases). The CDR3 is 15 residues long. V was trimmed by 3 bases and J by 4 bases, leaving 15 bases between them. Per germline, CDR1 MDHEN and CDR2 SYDVKM. The CDR3 here is CASSLNEGARETQYF. As DNA, the CDR3 is TGTGCCAGCAGTTTGAATGAGGGAGCGAGAGAGACCCAGTACTTC.

The chain combines TRBV24-1 with TRBJ2-1; D uncertain. The germline V and J ends were trimmed by 11 bases and 3 bases, with 7 bases remaining between them. The germline V gene encodes CDR1 KGHDR and CDR2 SFDVKD. The CDR3 has 11 amino acids. The CDR3 loop is CAKPGYNEQFF. The CDR3, as DNA: TGTGCCAAGCCGGGCTACAATGAGCAGTTCTTC.

In this sample, this clone turned up once. The chain combines TRBV6-1 with TRBJ1-3; D gene unclear. Germline CDR1 MNHNS, CDR2 SASEGT. Trimming shortened V by 4 bases and J by 1 base, and 14 bases separated the two germline ends. The CDR3 has 16 residues. CDR3 bases: TGTGCCAGCAGTGCTCAACTCCGAACGTCTGGAAACACCATATATTTT. Translating it yields CASSAQLRTSGNTIYF.

This chain joins TRBV6-1 and TRBJ2-5; D possibly corresponds to TRBD1 (5 bases). Germline V lookup: CDR1 MNHNS, CDR2 SASEGT. V was cut by 0 bases and J by 5 bases, with 28 bases left in between. This CDR3 comprises 20 residues. The CDR3 is CASSEAEPGRVSGLGETQYF. For the CDR3, the DNA is TGTGCCAGCAGTGAAGCGGAACCGGGCAGGGTGTCCGGCCTGGGCGAGACCCAGTACTTC.

J is TRBJ2-5 and V is TRBV24-1; tentatively, D is TRBD1 (6 bases). CDR1 is KGHDR, CDR2 SFDVKD, per germline. The ends were cut back, 3 bases at V and 3 bases at J, with 10 bases in the middle. CDR3 length: 14 residues. The CDR3 sequence: CATSDPGQEETQYF. CDR3 in DNA: TGTGCCACCAGTGATCCGGGACAAGAAGAGACCCAGTACTTC.

This clone was counted between two and nine times. The chain links TRBV9 to TRBJ2-3; 7 positions agree with TRBD2. The CDR3 spans 16 residues. Germline V gives CDR1 SGDLS, CDR2 YYNGEE. V dropped 5 bases and J dropped 4; count of bases not matched to a gene: 13. CDR3 region: CASSLNPAGDADTQYF. The DNA of the CDR3 is TGTGCCAGCAGTTTAAATCCCGCGGGAGACGCAGATACGCAGTATTTT.

The sample holds many counts of this clone. J is TRBJ2-7 and V is TRBV27; TRBD2 aligns across 8 bases. The CDR3 is 15 residues long. Germline V CDR1 and CDR2: MNHEY, SMNVEV (reference sequence). Germline trimming cut 5 bases from V and 3 bases from J; bases unmatched to any gene: 9. As DNA, the CDR3 is TGTGCCAGCAGTGGACGGGGACTAGGGTTCTACGAGCAGTACTTC. This translates into CASSGRGLGFYEQYF.

The V gene is TRBV7-2, the J gene TRBJ2-7, with D perhaps matching TRBD1 (6 bases). The V gene lost 3 bases and the J gene lost 3 bases, with 12 bases spanning the gap. The CDR3 extends over 14 amino acids. Germline V CDR1 and CDR2: SGHTA, FQGNSA. CDR3 sequence: CASSLYRVDYEQYF. The CDR3 bases are TGTGCCAGCAGCTTGTACAGGGTAGACTACGAGCAGTACTTC.

The genes are TRBV30 and TRBJ1-1, with 8 bases fitting TRBD1. The CDR3 length is 13 residues. Trimming at V came to 4 bases and at J to 5 bases, leaving 6 bases not matched to a gene. Per the germline V gene, CDR1 is GTSNPN and CDR2 is SVGIG (reference sequence). CDR3 nucleotide sequence: TGTGCCTGGACTCGACAGGGGTTAACTGAAGCTTTCTTT. Residues: CAWTRQGLTEAFF.

In this sample, this clone turned up once. This chain joins TRBV27 and TRBJ2-1; 9 positions match TRBD1. Germline V lookup: CDR1 MNHEY, CDR2 SMNVEV (reference sequence). V shed 5 bases and J 8 bases; nucleotides not matched to a gene: 13. This CDR3 has 16 amino acids. The CDR3: CASSTPQGAMGHEQFF. The CDR3 DNA reads TGTGCCAGCAGTACCCCACAGGGGGCGATGGGGCATGAGCAGTTCTTC.

This chain uses TRBV29-1 with TRBJ2-1, with D perhaps TRBD2 (6 bases). The V end lost 6 bases, the J end lost 6 bases, and 18 bases lay between the germline ends. CDR3 length: 14 residues. Per the germline V gene, CDR1 is SQVTM and CDR2 is ANQGSEA. In DNA form, the CDR3 reads TGCAGCGTCGAAACTAGCTCTGGGGCCAATGAGCAGTTCTTC. Translation gives CSVETSSGANEQFF.